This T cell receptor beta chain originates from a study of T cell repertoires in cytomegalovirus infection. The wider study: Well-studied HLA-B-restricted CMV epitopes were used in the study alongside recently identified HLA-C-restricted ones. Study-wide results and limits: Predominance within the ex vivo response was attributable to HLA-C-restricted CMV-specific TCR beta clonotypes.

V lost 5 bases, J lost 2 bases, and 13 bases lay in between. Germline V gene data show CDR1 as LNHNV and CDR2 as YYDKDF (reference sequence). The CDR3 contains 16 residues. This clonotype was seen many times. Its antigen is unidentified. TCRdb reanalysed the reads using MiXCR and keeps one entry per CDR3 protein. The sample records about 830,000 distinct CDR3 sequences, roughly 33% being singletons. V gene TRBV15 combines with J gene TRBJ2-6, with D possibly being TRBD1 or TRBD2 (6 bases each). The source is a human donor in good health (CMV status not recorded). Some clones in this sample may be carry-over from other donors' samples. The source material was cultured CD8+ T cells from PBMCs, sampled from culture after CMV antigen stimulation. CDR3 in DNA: TGTGCCACCAGCCGGGGGCGCTCGGCTGGGGCCAACGTCCTGACTTTC. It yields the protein CATSRGRSAGANVLTF.